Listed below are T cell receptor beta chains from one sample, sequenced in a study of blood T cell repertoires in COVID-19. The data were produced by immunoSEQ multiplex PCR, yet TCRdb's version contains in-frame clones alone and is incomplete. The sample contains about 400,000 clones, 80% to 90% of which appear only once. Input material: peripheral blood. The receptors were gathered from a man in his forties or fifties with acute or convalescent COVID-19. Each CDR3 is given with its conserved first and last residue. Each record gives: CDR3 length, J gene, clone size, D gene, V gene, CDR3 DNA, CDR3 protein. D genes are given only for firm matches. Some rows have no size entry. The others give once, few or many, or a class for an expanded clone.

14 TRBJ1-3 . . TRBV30 TGTGCCTGGGACGTTCAGGGGACGGGAAACACCATATATTTT CAWDVQGTGNTIYF
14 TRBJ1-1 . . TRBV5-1 TGCGCCAGCAGCACGGACTCCCGGGGGACTGAAGCTTTCTTT CASSTDSRGTEAFF
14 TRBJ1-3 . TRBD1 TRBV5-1 TGCGCCAGCAGCGAAACCGGGACAGTGGACACCATATATTTT CASSETGTVDTIYF
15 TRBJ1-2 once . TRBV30 TGTGCCTGGAGTGTCGAGGGGCAGGGCGGAGGGGGCTACACCTTC CAWSVEGQGGGGYTF
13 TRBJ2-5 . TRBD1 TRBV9 TGTGCCAGCAGCCCCCGACAGGGGGAGACCCAGTACTTC CASSPRQGETQYF
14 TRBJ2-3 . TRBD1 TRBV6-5 TGTGCCAGCAGCCGGGACAGGGGGTTTGATACGCAGTATTTT CASSRDRGFDTQYF
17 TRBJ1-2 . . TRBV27 TGTGCCAGCAGTCCCCGGGAGGGCCCCCAGGCTAACTATGGCTACACCTTC CASSPREGPQANYGYTF
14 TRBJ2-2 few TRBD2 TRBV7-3 TGTGCCAGCAGCATGACTAGCGGCGCCGGGGAGCTGTTTTTT CASSMTSGAGELFF
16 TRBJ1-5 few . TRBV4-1 TGCGCCAGCAGCCTCGAGCCGCCAGGTCGGAATCAGCCCCAGCATTTT CASSLEPPGRNQPQHF
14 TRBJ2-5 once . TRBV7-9 TGTGCCAGCAGCTTGGAGTACCCCCCGCAGACCCAGTACTTC CASSLEYPPQTQYF
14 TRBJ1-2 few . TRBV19 TGTGCCAGTAGTATGGGGGCGGCAGCCTATGGCTACACCTTC CASSMGAAAYGYTF
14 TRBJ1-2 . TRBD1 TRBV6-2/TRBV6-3 TGTGCCAGCAGTTACCTTTCAGGGGGGAATGGCTACACCTTC CASSYLSGGNGYTF
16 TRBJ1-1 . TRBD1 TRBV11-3 TGTGCCAGCAGCTTATCTTGGGGACAGGGGAACACTGAAGCTTTCTTT CASSLSWGQGNTEAFF
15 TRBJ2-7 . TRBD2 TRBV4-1 TGCGCCAGCAGCCAACTAGCGGGACCAACCTACGAGCAGTACTTC CASSQLAGPTYEQYF
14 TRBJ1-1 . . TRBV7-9 TGTGCCAGCAGCTTTGCAGGGCCGAACACTGAAGCTTTCTTT CASSFAGPNTEAFF
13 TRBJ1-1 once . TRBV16 TGTGCCAGCAGCCGAAATCTAAACACTGAAGCTTTCTTT CASSRNLNTEAFF
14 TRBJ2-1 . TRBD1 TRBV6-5 TGTGCCAGCAGGCGCCTAGACAGGGGTGATGAGCAGTTCTTC CASRRLDRGDEQFF
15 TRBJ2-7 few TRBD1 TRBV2 TGTGCCAGCAGTGGAGGACAGGGTTCAGCCTACGAGCAGTACTTC CASSGGQGSAYEQYF
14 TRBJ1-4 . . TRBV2 TGTGCCAGCAGTGAAGCGCTTCGGAGGGAAAAACTGTTTTTT CASSEALRREKLFF
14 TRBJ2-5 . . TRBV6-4 TGTGCCAGCAGTGAGGGGGCAGGAGCGGAGACCCAGTACTTC CASSEGAGAETQYF
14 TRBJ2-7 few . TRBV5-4 TGTGCCAGCAGCTTCTCTGAGGGGGCCTACGAGCAGTACTTC CASSFSEGAYEQYF
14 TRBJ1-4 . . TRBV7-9 TGTGCCAGCAGCTTAGGTCAGGGTAGGGAAAAACTGTTTTTT CASSLGQGREKLFF
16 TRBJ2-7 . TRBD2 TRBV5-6 TGTGCCAGCAGCGGGCGCCTAGCGGGAGGGCCCTACGAGCAGTACTTC CASSGRLAGGPYEQYF
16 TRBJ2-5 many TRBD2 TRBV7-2 TGTGCCAGCAGCTTATTCGGGGGGGCGGGTAAAGAGACCCAGTACTTC CASSLFGGAGKETQYF
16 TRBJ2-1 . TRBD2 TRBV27 TGTGCCAGCAGTACTTGGGTGGGGGGGGGCTACAATGAGCAGTTCTTC CASSTWVGGGYNEQFF
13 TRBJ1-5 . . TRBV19 TGTGCCAGTAGTAGAACGGGGGATCAGCCCCAGCATTTT CASSRTGDQPQHF
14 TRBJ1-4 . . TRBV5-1 TGCGCCAGCAGCTTCGACAGAATTAATGAAAAACTGTTTTTT CASSFDRINEKLFF
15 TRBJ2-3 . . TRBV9 TGTGCCAGCAGCGAGCGGGTCGGTAGCACAGATACGCAGTATTTT CASSERVGSTDTQYF
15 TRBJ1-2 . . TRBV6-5 TGTGCCAGCTGGACAAAGAGGGACGTGGGGGGTGGCTACACCTTC CASWTKRDVGGGYTF
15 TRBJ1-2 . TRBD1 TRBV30 TGTGCCGGGGTCAAGGGTGACAGGGGTAGCTATGGCTACACCTTC CAGVKGDRGSYGYTF
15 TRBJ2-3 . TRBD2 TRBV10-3 TGTGCCATCAGGGGGACTAGCGAAGGAGGGGATACGCAGTATTTT CAIRGTSEGGDTQYF
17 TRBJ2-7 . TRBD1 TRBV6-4 TGTGCCAGCAGTGACCCCAGGACAGGGGCCCCGGTCTACGAGCAGTACTTC CASSDPRTGAPVYEQYF
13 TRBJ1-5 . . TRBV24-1 TGTGCCACCAGTGATTTGCCGCGAGGGCCCCAGCATTTT CATSDLPRGPQHF
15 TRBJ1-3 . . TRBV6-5 TGTGCCAGCAAATTGTTTTACAGCCTGGGAAACACCATATATTTT CASKLFYSLGNTIYF
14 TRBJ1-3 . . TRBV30 TGTGCCTGGAGCATCACAGGGTCGGGAAACACCATATATTTT CAWSITGSGNTIYF
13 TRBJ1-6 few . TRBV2 TGTGCCAGCGTTCCGAGCCCTAATTCACCCCTCCACTTT CASVPSPNSPLHF
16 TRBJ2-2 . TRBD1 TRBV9 TGTGCCAGCAGCGTAGCACAGGGGGTAGACACCGGGGAGCTGTTTTTT CASSVAQGVDTGELFF
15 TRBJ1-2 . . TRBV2 TGTGCCAGCAGCGAGAGCCCGGGACACGGCGATGGCTACACCTTC CASSESPGHGDGYTF
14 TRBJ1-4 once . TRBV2 TGTGCCAGCAGTCGGACGGAGGAGGATGAAAAACTGTTTTTT CASSRTEEDEKLFF